This T cell receptor beta chain was captured by sequencing in a study of low-dose radiotherapy and immunotherapy resistance in tumors. Study overall: Each fraction given to Cohort 2 every two weeks delivered 1 Gy, and the total reached 13 Gy over 26 weeks. Patients took aspirin 300 mg by mouth once daily. This continued for four cycles, starting on cycle 1 day 1.

In this sample, this clonotype turned up many times. V was shortened by 6 bases and J by 3 bases, with 4 bases between the two germline ends. This CDR3 is built from 11 residues. Regarding time point: after trial treatment. As for treatment: LDRT plus nivolumab, ipilimumab, low-dose cyclophosphamide and aspirin (RACIN trial). The treatment that donors received included nivolumab, ipilimumab, aspirin, low-dose cyclophosphamide and low-dose radiotherapy. Each eligible patient had an advanced solid tumor, and these tumors lacked tumor-infiltrating lymphocytes. Primers used for first-strand cDNA, a TRAV- and TRBV-specific set, covered both alpha and beta chains. TCRs were put through around 20 PCR cycles of amplification with Phusion. A constant-region primer and the V-primer adapter served as the primer pair. TCRdb passed the reads through MiXCR, listing each CDR3 protein once. Here the sample spans tens of thousands of distinct CDR3 sequences, approximately 22% being singletons.

This TCR derives from a female donor with ovarian cancer. Here the sequenced sample was PBMCs, taken after low-dose radiotherapy plus immunotherapy. The V and J genes are TRBV12-3 or TRBV12-4 and TRBJ2-3; D is unresolved. The CDR3 spells CASRLTDTQYF. Here the CDR3 DNA reads TGTGCCAGCAGACTAACAGATACGCAGTATTTT.